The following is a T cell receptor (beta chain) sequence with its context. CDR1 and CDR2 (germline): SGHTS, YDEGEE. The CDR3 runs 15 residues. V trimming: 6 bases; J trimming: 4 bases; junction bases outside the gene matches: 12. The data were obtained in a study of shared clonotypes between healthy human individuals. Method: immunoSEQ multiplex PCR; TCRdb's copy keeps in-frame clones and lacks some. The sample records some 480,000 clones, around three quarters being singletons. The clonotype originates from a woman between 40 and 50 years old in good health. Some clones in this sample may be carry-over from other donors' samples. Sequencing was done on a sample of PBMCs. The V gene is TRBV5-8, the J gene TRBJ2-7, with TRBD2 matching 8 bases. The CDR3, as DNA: TGTGCCAGCAACTTTGTGAGACTAGCGAAATACGAGCAGTACTTC. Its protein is CASNFVRLAKYEQYF. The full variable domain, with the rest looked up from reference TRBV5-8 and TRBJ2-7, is EAGVTQSPTHLIKTRGQQATLRCSPISGHTSVYWYQQALGLGLQFLLWYDEGEERNRGNFPPRFSGRQFPNYSSELNVNALELEDSALYLCASNFVRLAKYEQYFGPGTRLTVT.